This T cell receptor beta chain was sequenced during a study of T cell repertoires in cytomegalovirus infection. Study at large: The authors used CMV epitopes that were HLA-C-restricted (recently identified) and HLA-B-restricted (well studied). Indications of both CMV infection and matching HLA type were provided by public TCR beta signatures. Study-wide results and limits: Dominant in the ex vivo response were TCR beta clonotypes restricted by HLA-C and specific for CMV. The study identified carriers of CMV plus the relevant HLA from cumulative public TCR beta family frequency.

The CDR3 runs to 12 residues. V gave up 5 bases and J gave up 5 bases, with 10 bases separating them. Germline V gene sequence: CDR1 SGHTA, CDR2 FQGTGA. TCRdb re-called the reads with MiXCR, one entry per CDR3 protein. Of some 350,000 distinct CDR3 sequences listed, just under 30% were seen once; the top ten hold 15% to 25%. Note on this clonotype: As yet, its antigen is unknown.

The TCR sequence derives from a human donor in good health (CMV status not recorded). Some clones in this sample may be carry-over from other donors' samples. The rearrangement uses TRBV7-3 and TRBJ2-7; D uncertain. The sequencing used cultured PBMCs, collected from culture after CMV antigen stimulation. The CDR3 is CASSLGPDEQYF. The CDR3 DNA sequence: TGTGCCAGCAGCCTGGGCCCCGACGAGCAGTACTTC.